This is a list of T cell receptor beta chains from one sample in a study of Graves' ophthalmopathy and Graves' hyperthyroidism. MiXCR was run by TCRdb on the multiplex PCR reads, yielding one entry per CDR3 protein. The data contain about 600,000 distinct CDR3 sequences, under 45% of them singletons. Sequencing used peripheral blood or thyroid tissue (not recorded which). The origin of the receptors is an adult man with Graves' hyperthyroidism. CDR3s include the opening cysteine and the closing phenylalanine or tryptophan. The D gene is left open where the match is weak. For some rows the clone size is stated as once, few or many, or as a class when expanded; others skip it.

TRBJ1-5 | TRBV10-3 | NA | NA | CAISGTSGSNTGDLNQPQHF | TGTGCCATCAGTGGGACTAGCGGGAGTAACACCGGGGATCTCAATCAGCCCCAGCATTTT
TRBJ1-5 | TRBV29-1 | NA | many | CSVDSRQLNQPQHF | TGCAGCGTTGATTCTAGGCAGCTTAATCAGCCCCAGCATTTT
TRBJ2-7 | TRBV7-2 | TRBD1 | NA | CASSPRPGQGLSYEQYF | TGTGCCAGCAGCCCCAGACCGGGACAGGGCCTATCCTACGAGCAGTACTTC
TRBJ1-1 | TRBV12-3/TRBV12-4 | NA | NA | CASRHSGRVHKAFF | TGTGCCAGCAGACATAGCGGGAGGGTCCACAAAGCTTTCTTT
TRBJ1-4 | TRBV7-2 | NA | few | CASSPSSDSLSNEKLFF | TGTGCCAGCAGCCCATCCTCCGACTCACTCTCTAATGAAAAACTGTTTTTT
TRBJ2-5 | TRBV30 | TRBD1 | few | CACKTGGGETQYF | TGTGCCTGCAAGACAGGGGGAGGAGAGACCCAGTACTTC
TRBJ2-2 | TRBV7-3 | TRBD2 | NA | CASSLTPTSGVNTGELFF | TGTGCCAGCAGCTTAACACCGACTAGCGGGGTGAACACCGGGGAGCTGTTTTTT
TRBJ2-7 | TRBV20-1 | TRBD2 | many | CSARVGVGGTTYEQYF | TGCAGTGCTAGAGTGGGAGTCGGAGGGACTACCTACGAGCAGTACTTC
TRBJ1-6 | TRBV5-6 | NA | few | CASSLVSGGKNSPLHF | TGTGCCAGCAGCTTGGTGAGTGGGGGGAAAAATTCACCCCTCCACTTT
TRBJ2-2 | TRBV5-1 | NA | many | CASRDSQGSTGELFF | TGCGCCAGCAGGGACAGCCAGGGATCCACCGGGGAGCTGTTTTTT
TRBJ1-1 | TRBV2 | NA | few | CASTVSPGTEAFF | TGTGCCAGCACAGTCAGCCCGGGGACTGAAGCTTTCTTT
TRBJ2-7 | TRBV25-1 | NA | NA | CASRLGNSYEQYF | TGTGCCAGCAGATTGGGAAACTCCTACGAGCAGTACTTC
TRBJ2-7 | TRBV20-1 | TRBD1 | NA | CSARDFDGTVAPTSMAEQYF | TGCAGTGCTAGAGATTTTGACGGGACAGTAGCTCCTACGAGCATGGCAGAGCAGTACTTC
TRBJ2-7 | TRBV12-3/TRBV12-4 | NA | many | CASSYTSSGYEQYF | TGTGCCAGCAGTTACACAAGTTCCGGGTACGAGCAGTACTTC
TRBJ1-2 | TRBV12-3/TRBV12-4 | NA | many | CASSLGRIWTYGYTF | TGTGCCAGCAGTTTAGGCCGGATTTGGACCTATGGCTACACCTTC
TRBJ1-2 | TRBV10-2 | TRBD1 | NA | CASGTGEDGYTF | TGCGCCAGCGGGACAGGGGAGGATGGCTACACCTTC
TRBJ1-2 | TRBV7-9 | NA | NA | CASSSTGPHGYTF | TGTGCCAGCAGTTCCACAGGCCCACATGGCTACACCTTC
TRBJ1-2 | TRBV25-1 | NA | few | CASSAATADYGYTF | TGTGCCAGCAGTGCTGCGACAGCAGACTATGGCTACACCTTC
TRBJ2-7 | TRBV10-3 | TRBD2 | many | CATSPSGGYEQYF | TGTGCCACCTCTCCTAGCGGGGGCTACGAGCAGTACTTC
TRBJ2-5 | TRBV29-1 | NA | many | CSVESRSETQYF | TGCAGCGTTGAGTCGAGATCGGAGACCCAGTACTTC